This TCR beta chain was profiled in a study of memory B cells and T cells in multiple sclerosis. Study observations and caveats: Clone-set sizes differed between compartments, so shared clonotype counts needed normalization.

Clones were read by immunoSEQ multiplex PCR, and TCRdb kept only the in-frame ones, dropping some. Of about 14,000 clones in the sample, 60% to 80% were seen once. On this clone itself: Its antigen is not identified.

Material for sequencing was memory (CD45RO+) CD4+ T cells from blood. The receptor was derived from a human donor with multiple sclerosis.

The CDR3 sequence is CASRRDSGGPYEQYF. The CDR3 nucleotides read TGTGCCAGCAGGAGGGATAGCGGGGGACCCTACGAGCAGTACTTC. The V call is TRBV6-5, the J call TRBJ2-7; TRBD2 aligns across 9 bases. V lost 6 bases to trimming and J lost 2 bases; unmatched junction nucleotides: 8. The CDR3 covers 15 residues. CDR1 and CDR2 from the germline V gene are MNHEY and SVGAGI.